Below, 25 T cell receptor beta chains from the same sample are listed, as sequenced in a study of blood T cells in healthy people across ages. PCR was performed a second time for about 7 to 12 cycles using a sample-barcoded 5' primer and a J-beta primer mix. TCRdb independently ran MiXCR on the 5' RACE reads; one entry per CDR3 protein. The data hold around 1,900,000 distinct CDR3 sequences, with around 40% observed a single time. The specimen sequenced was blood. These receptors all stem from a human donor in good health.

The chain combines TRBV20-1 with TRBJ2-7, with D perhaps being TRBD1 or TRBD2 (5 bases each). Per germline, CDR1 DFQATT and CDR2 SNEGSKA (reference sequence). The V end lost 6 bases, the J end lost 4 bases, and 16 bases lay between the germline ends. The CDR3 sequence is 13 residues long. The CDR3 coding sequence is TGCAGTGCCACGGGGCAGGGAAGATACGAGCAGTACTTC. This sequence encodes CSATGQGRYEQYF.

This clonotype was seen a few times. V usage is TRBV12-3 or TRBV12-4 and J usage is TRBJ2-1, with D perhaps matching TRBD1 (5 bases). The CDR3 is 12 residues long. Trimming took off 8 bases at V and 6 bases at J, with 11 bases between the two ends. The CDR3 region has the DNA TGTGCCAGCCGGGTACAGGCCAATGAGCAGTTCTTC. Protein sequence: CASRVQANEQFF.

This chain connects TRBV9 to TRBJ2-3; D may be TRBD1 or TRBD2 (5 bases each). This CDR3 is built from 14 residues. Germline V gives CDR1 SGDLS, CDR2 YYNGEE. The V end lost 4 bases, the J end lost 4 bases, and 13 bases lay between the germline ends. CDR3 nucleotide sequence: TGTGCCAGCAGCCGAATGAGGGGCCCAGATACGCAGTATTTT. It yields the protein CASSRMRGPDTQYF.

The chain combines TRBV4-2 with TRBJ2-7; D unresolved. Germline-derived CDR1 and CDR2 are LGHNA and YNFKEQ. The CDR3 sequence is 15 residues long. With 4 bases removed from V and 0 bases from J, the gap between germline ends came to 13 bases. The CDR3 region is CASSPTAGYSYEQYF. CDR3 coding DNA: TGTGCCAGCAGCCCTACGGCAGGTTACTCCTACGAGCAGTACTTC.

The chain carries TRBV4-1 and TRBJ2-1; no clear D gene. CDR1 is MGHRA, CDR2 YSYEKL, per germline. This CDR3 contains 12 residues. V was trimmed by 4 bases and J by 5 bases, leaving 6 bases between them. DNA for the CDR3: TGCGCCAGCAGCCTATACGACAATGAGCAGTTCTTC. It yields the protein CASSLYDNEQFF.

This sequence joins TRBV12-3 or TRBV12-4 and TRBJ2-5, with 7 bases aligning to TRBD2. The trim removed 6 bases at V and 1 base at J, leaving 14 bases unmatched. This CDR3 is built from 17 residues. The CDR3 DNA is TGTGCCAGCAGGCCTGCGAGGGGAGGGCAGCCCCAAGAGACCCAGTACTTC. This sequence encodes CASRPARGGQPQETQYF.

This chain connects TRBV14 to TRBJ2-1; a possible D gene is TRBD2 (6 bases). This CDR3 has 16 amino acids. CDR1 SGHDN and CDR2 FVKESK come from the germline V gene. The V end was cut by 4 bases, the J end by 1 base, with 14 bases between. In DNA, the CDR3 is TGTGCCAGCAGCCTCCCCGGGACTCGTTCCTACAATGAGCAGTTCTTC. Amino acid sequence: CASSLPGTRSYNEQFF.

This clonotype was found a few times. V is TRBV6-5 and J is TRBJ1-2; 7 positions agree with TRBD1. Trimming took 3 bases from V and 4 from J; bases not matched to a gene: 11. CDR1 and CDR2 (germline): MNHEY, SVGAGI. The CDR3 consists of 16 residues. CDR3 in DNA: TGTGCCAGCAGTTATGGCAGGGGGATCGATCTCTATGGCTACACCTTC. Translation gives CASSYGRGIDLYGYTF.

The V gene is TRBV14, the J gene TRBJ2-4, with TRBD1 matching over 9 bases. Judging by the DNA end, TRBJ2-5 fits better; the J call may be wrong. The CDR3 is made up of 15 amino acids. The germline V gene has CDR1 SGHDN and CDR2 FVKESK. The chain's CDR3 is CASNSGQGIGETQYF. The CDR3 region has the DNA TGTGCCAGCAACTCGGGACAGGGAATAGGAGAGACCCAGTACTTC.

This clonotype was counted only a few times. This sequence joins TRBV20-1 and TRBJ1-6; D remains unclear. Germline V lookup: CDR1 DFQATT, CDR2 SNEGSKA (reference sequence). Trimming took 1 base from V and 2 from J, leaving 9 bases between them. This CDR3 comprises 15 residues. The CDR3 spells CSARVGGAYNSPLHF. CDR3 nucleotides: TGCAGTGCTAGAGTGGGTGGGGCCTATAATTCACCCCTCCACTTT.

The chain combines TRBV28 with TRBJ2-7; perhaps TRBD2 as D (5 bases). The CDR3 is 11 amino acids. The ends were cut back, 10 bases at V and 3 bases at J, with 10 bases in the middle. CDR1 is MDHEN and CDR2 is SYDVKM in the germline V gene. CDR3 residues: CAIHRGYEQYF. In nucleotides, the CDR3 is TGTGCCATCCACCGGGGCTACGAGCAGTACTTC.

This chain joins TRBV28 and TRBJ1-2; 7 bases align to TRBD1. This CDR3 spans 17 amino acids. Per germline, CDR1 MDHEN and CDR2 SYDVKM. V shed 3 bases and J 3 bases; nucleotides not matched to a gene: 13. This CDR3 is CASSFPLQTGLYYGYTF. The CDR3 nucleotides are TGTGCCAGCAGTTTCCCCCTGCAGACAGGGCTTTACTATGGCTACACCTTC.

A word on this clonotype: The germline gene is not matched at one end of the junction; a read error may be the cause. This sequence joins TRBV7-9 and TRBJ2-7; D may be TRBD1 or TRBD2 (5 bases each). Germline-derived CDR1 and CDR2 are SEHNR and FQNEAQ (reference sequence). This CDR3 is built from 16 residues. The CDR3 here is CASNLRDQLRGGEQYF. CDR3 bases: TGTGCCAGCAACTTAAGGGACCAGCTACGGGGTGGCGAGCAGTACTTC.

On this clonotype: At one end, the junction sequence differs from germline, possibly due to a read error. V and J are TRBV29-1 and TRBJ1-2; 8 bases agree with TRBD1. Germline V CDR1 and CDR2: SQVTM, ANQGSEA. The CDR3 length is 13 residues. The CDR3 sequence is CSVEEDRVGGCTF. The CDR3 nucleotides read TGCAGCGTTGAAGAGGACAGGGTGGGGGGCTGCACCTTC.

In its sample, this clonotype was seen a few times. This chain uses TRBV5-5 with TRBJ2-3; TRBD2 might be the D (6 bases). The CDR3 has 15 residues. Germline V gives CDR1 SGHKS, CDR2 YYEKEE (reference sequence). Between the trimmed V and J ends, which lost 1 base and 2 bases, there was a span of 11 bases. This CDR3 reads CASSLRGTHTDTQYF. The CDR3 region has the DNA TGTGCCAGCAGCTTGCGGGGGACGCACACAGATACGCAGTATTTT.

DNA of the CDR3: TGTGCCAGCAGCCCAAAGTGGGGACAGGGTCCCTACGAGCAGTACTTC. It specifies CASSPKWGQGPYEQYF. The V call is TRBV3-1, the J call TRBJ2-7, with 9 bases that match TRBD1. J gave up 2 bases and V 4 bases, and 9 bases lay outside the gene matches. The CDR3 consists of 16 residues. CDR1 is LGHDT and CDR2 is YNNKEL in the germline V gene (reference sequence).

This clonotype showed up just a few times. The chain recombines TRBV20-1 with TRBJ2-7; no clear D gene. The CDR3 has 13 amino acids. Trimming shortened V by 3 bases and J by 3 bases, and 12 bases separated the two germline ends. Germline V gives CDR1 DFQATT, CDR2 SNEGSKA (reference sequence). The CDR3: CSASPRTDYEQYF. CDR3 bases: TGCAGTGCTAGCCCCCGTACTGACTACGAGCAGTACTTC.

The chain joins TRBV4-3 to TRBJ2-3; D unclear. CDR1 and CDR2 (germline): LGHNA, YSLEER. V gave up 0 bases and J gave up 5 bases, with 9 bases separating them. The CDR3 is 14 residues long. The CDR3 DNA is TGCGCCAGCAGCCAAGATTTTGACCGAGATACGCAGTATTTT. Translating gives CASSQDFDRDTQYF.

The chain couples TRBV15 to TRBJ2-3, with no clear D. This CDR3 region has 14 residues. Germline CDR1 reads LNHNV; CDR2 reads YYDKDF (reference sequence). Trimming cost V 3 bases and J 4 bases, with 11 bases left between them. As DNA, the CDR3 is TGTGCCACCAGCAGTCGACGACTCTCAGATACGCAGTATTTT. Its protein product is CATSSRRLSDTQYF. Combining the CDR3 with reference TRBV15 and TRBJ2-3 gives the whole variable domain DAMVIQNPRYQVTQFGKPVTLSCSQTLNHNVMYWYQQKSSQAPKLLFHYYDKDFNNEADTPDNFQSRRPNTSFCFLDIRSPGLGDTAMYLCATSSRRLSDTQYFGPGTRLTVL.

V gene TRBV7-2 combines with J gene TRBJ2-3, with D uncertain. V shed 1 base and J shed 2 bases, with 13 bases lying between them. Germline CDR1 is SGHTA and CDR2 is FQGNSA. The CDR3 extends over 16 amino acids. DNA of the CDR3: TGTGCCAGCAGCTTAGTGGGTGATACACACACAGATACGCAGTATTTT. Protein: CASSLVGDTHTDTQYF.

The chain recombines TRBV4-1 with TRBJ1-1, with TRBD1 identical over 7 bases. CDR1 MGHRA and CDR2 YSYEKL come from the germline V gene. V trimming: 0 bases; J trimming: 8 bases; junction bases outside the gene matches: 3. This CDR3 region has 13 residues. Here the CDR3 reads CASSQERGQEAFF. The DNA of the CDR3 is TGCGCCAGCAGCCAAGAAAGGGGGCAAGAAGCTTTCTTT.

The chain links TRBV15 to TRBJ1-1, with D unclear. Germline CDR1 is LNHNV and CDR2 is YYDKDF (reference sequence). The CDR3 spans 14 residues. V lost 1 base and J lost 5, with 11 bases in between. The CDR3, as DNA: TGTGCCACCAGCAGAGCCTGGGCGGGGACTGAAGCTTTCTTT. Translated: CATSRAWAGTEAFF.

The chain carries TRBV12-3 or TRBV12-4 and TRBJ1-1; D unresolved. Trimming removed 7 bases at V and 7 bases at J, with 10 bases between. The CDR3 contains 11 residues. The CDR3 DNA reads TGTGCCAGCACCGTGCCTTTTGAAGCTTTCTTT. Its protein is CASTVPFEAFF.

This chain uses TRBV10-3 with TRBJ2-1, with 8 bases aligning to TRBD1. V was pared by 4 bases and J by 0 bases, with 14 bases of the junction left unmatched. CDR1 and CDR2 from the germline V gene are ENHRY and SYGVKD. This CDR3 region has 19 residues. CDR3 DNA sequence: TGTGCCATCAGTGGGCACCGGGACAGGTTCCCGAGCTCCTACAATGAGCAGTTCTTC. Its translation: CAISGHRDRFPSSYNEQFF.

CDR3 amino acids: CSVPQGKTYNEQFF. The CDR3 bases are TGCAGCGTCCCGCAGGGGAAAACGTACAATGAGCAGTTCTTC. This sequence joins TRBV29-1 and TRBJ2-1, with D perhaps matching TRBD1 (6 bases). The V end lost 6 bases, the J end lost 4 bases, and 16 bases lay between the germline ends. The CDR3 runs to 14 residues. Germline assignment: CDR1 SQVTM and CDR2 ANQGSEA.